This T cell receptor beta chain is from a study of cytomegalovirus exposure and HLA in healthy donors. Study in general: Some 91 million unique TCRs from HLA-typed donors were held in an early release of data.

PCR primers comprised 60 Vbeta and 13 Jbeta primers. The method was immunoSEQ multiplex PCR; TCRdb's version includes in-frame clones alone and lacks a portion of them. This table has over 70,000 clones, around 70% appearing once. The ends were cut back, 0 bases at V and 7 bases at J, with 10 bases in the middle. CDR3 length equals 14 residues. Per the germline V gene, CDR1 is SGHDT and CDR2 is YYEEEE. About this clone: Its matching antigen is unknown.

Study outcomes and limitations: Several of the most significant clusters appeared linked to common viral pathogens, based on a later analysis.

The TCR sequence derives from a woman aged 45-65 years in good health and CMV-seropositive. The sequenced sample consisted of PBMCs. This chain joins TRBV5-6 and TRBJ2-2, with D tentatively TRBD1 (6 bases). The CDR3 coding sequence is TGTGCCAGCAGCTTGGCCTTAGGGGGCGGGGAGCTGTTTTTT. Translating it yields CASSLALGGGELFF.